This entry describes one T cell receptor beta chain. Its target is not known. This sample is drawn from a study of shared clonotypes between healthy human individuals. About the research overall: Sampling drew on donors who were two women and a few men aged 18 to 49. Study observations and caveats: Memory subsets had estimated richness that was generally smaller than that of naive subsets.

Across several immunoSEQ plates, the genomic DNA of each subset was split evenly. Sequencing used immunoSEQ multiplex PCR; TCRdb keeps in-frame clones, though not all of them. This sample yields millions of clones, of which roughly nine tenths are seen a single time; more than 0.12% belongs to the top ten. The CDR3 has 16 amino acids. Sequencing input: naive CD4+ T cells sorted from blood. As to subset: CD45RA+ positively selected. The J gene is TRBJ2-5, the V gene TRBV21-1; TRBD2, the table's D call, was not compared with the DNA. TRBV21-1 is a listed pseudogene. This TCR derives from a man younger than 35 in good health. The CDR3 DNA reads as TGTGCCAGCAAGCACAGCGGGGGGGCATGGAGAGAGACCCAGTACTTC. The encoded protein is CASKHSGGAWRETQYF.